Listed below are T cell receptor beta chains from one sample, sequenced in a study of shared clonotypes between healthy human individuals. The table came from immunoSEQ multiplex PCR; TCRdb's copy has only in-frame clones and leaves some out. The profile covers about 1.4 million clones, with 96% appearing a single time and more than 0.9% taken by the ten largest. The sample consisted of naive CD4+ T cells sorted from blood. Receptors originate from a man aged 25-45 years in good health. Each CDR3 is given with its conserved first and last residue. Each record gives: clone size, D gene, J gene, V gene, CDR3 protein, CDR3 DNA. The D gene is left open where the match is weak. The size entry is marked missing in some rows and otherwise reads once, few, many or a size class.

clone_size: -; d_call: -; j_call: TRBJ2-1; v_call: TRBV4-3; cdr3_aa: CASSQGTANNEQFF; cdr3_nt: TGCGCCAGCAGCCAAGGGACAGCCAACAATGAGCAGTTCTTC
clone_size: -; d_call: TRBD1; j_call: TRBJ2-7; v_call: TRBV7-2; cdr3_aa: CASSLGTAYEQYF; cdr3_nt: TGTGCCAGCAGCTTGGGGACAGCCTACGAGCAGTACTTC
clone_size: -; d_call: TRBD1; j_call: TRBJ1-5; v_call: TRBV25-1; cdr3_aa: CASGRTGDQPQHF; cdr3_nt: TGTGCCAGCGGCAGGACAGGGGATCAGCCCCAGCATTTT
clone_size: -; d_call: -; j_call: TRBJ1-3; v_call: TRBV7-7; cdr3_aa: CASSLGANSGNTIYF; cdr3_nt: TGTGCCAGCAGCTTAGGGGCTAACTCTGGAAACACCATATATTTT
clone_size: -; d_call: -; j_call: TRBJ2-5; v_call: TRBV5-1; cdr3_aa: CASSLGGSLYQETQYF; cdr3_nt: TGCGCCAGCAGCTTGGGCGGTTCTCTGTACCAAGAGACCCAGTACTTC
clone_size: -; d_call: -; j_call: TRBJ2-7; v_call: TRBV18; cdr3_aa: CASSPGVEQYF; cdr3_nt: TGTGCCAGCTCACCCGGCGTCGAGCAGTACTTC
clone_size: -; d_call: TRBD1; j_call: TRBJ1-2; v_call: TRBV28; cdr3_aa: CASTILDRVEGYTF; cdr3_nt: TGTGCCAGCACCATTTTGGACAGGGTGGAGGGCTACACCTTC
clone_size: -; d_call: -; j_call: TRBJ2-1; v_call: TRBV5-1; cdr3_aa: CASSLAQGSYNEQFF; cdr3_nt: TGCGCCAGCAGCTTGGCGCAGGGAAGCTACAATGAGCAGTTCTTC
clone_size: -; d_call: TRBD2; j_call: TRBJ2-2; v_call: TRBV7-3; cdr3_aa: CASSFGGITGELFF; cdr3_nt: TGTGCCAGCAGCTTCGGGGGGATCACCGGGGAGCTGTTTTTT
clone_size: -; d_call: TRBD1; j_call: TRBJ2-1; v_call: TRBV27; cdr3_aa: CASSFDTGDNEQFF; cdr3_nt: TGTGCCAGCAGTTTTGATACAGGGGACAATGAGCAGTTCTTC
clone_size: -; d_call: -; j_call: TRBJ1-4; v_call: TRBV2; cdr3_aa: CASNQGKREKLFF; cdr3_nt: TGTGCCAGCAACCAGGGGAAGCGTGAAAAACTGTTTTTT
clone_size: -; d_call: -; j_call: TRBJ2-7; v_call: TRBV5-4; cdr3_aa: CASSPGGGRSYEQYF; cdr3_nt: TGTGCCAGCAGTCCTGGGGGCGGTCGCTCCTACGAGCAGTACTTC
clone_size: -; d_call: -; j_call: TRBJ2-1; v_call: TRBV28; cdr3_aa: CASSPHNEQFF; cdr3_nt: TGTGCCAGCAGCCCTCACAATGAGCAGTTCTTC
clone_size: -; d_call: TRBD1; j_call: TRBJ1-2; v_call: TRBV7-2; cdr3_aa: CASSLVTGGNYGYTF; cdr3_nt: TGTGCCAGCAGCTTAGTAACAGGGGGCAACTATGGCTACACCTTC
clone_size: once; d_call: TRBD2; j_call: TRBJ2-1; v_call: TRBV5-1; cdr3_aa: CASSLTSGSIYNEQFF; cdr3_nt: TGCGCCAGCAGCTTAACTAGCGGGAGTATCTACAATGAGCAGTTCTTC
clone_size: -; d_call: -; j_call: TRBJ1-5; v_call: TRBV19; cdr3_aa: CASSTLTVSNQPQHF; cdr3_nt: TGTGCCAGTAGTACCCTGACAGTTAGCAATCAGCCCCAGCATTTT
clone_size: once; d_call: TRBD2; j_call: TRBJ2-5; v_call: TRBV11-2; cdr3_aa: CASSLDSAGGAETQYF; cdr3_nt: TGTGCCAGCAGCTTAGATTCGGCGGGAGGGGCTGAGACCCAGTACTTC
clone_size: -; d_call: -; j_call: TRBJ2-5; v_call: TRBV5-1; cdr3_aa: CASSPRVKETQYF; cdr3_nt: TGCGCCAGCAGCCCCCGGGTTAAAGAGACCCAGTACTTC
clone_size: -; d_call: -; j_call: TRBJ1-2; v_call: TRBV6-5; cdr3_aa: CASSYPGLGYTF; cdr3_nt: TGTGCCAGCAGTTACCCCGGGCTTGGCTACACCTTC
clone_size: -; d_call: TRBD1; j_call: TRBJ2-7; v_call: TRBV7-9; cdr3_aa: CASSRQGYEQYF; cdr3_nt: TGTGCCAGCAGCCGACAGGGCTACGAGCAGTACTTC
clone_size: -; d_call: -; j_call: TRBJ2-5; v_call: TRBV5-1; cdr3_aa: CASSLDTGEETQYF; cdr3_nt: TGCGCCAGCAGCTTGGATACAGGCGAGGAGACCCAGTACTTC
clone_size: -; d_call: TRBD2; j_call: TRBJ2-4; v_call: TRBV7-9; cdr3_aa: CASSWGLAGEFKNIQYF; cdr3_nt: TGTGCCAGCAGCTGGGGACTAGCGGGCGAGTTCAAAAACATTCAGTACTTC
clone_size: -; d_call: -; j_call: TRBJ2-5; v_call: TRBV2; cdr3_aa: CASSEGVRGETQYF; cdr3_nt: TGTGCCAGCAGTGAAGGCGTCCGGGGCGAGACCCAGTACTTC
clone_size: -; d_call: -; j_call: TRBJ2-2; v_call: TRBV19; cdr3_aa: CASSIGPQAGELFF; cdr3_nt: TGTGCCAGTAGTATAGGTCCTCAGGCCGGGGAGCTGTTTTTT
clone_size: -; d_call: TRBD2; j_call: TRBJ2-1; v_call: TRBV7-9; cdr3_aa: CASSLRTRGDEQFF; cdr3_nt: TGTGCCAGCAGCTTGAGGACTCGGGGGGATGAGCAGTTCTTC
clone_size: -; d_call: -; j_call: TRBJ1-2; v_call: TRBV6-5; cdr3_aa: CASREMINYGYTF; cdr3_nt: TGTGCCAGCAGGGAGATGATTAACTATGGCTACACCTTC
clone_size: -; d_call: -; j_call: TRBJ2-7; v_call: TRBV10-2; cdr3_aa: CASSDRVNEQYF; cdr3_nt: TGCGCCAGCAGTGATAGGGTAAACGAGCAGTACTTC
clone_size: -; d_call: TRBD2; j_call: TRBJ2-7; v_call: TRBV6-1; cdr3_aa: CASSEAASGNIEQYF; cdr3_nt: TGTGCCAGCAGTGAAGCGGCTAGCGGGAACATCGAGCAGTACTTC
clone_size: -; d_call: -; j_call: TRBJ2-7; v_call: TRBV25-1; cdr3_aa: CASSDNLGREQYF; cdr3_nt: TGTGCCAGCAGTGATAATTTGGGACGAGAGCAGTACTTC
clone_size: -; d_call: TRBD1; j_call: TRBJ1-2; v_call: TRBV11-2; cdr3_aa: CASSSRQGAPGGYTF; cdr3_nt: TGTGCCAGCAGCTCCAGACAGGGGGCCCCCGGTGGCTACACCTTC
clone_size: -; d_call: TRBD1; j_call: TRBJ2-1; v_call: TRBV19; cdr3_aa: CASSPWTGGRDNEQFF; cdr3_nt: TGTGCCAGTAGTCCGTGGACAGGGGGCAGGGACAATGAGCAGTTCTTC
clone_size: -; d_call: -; j_call: TRBJ1-2; v_call: TRBV15; cdr3_aa: CATSRGRIDGGYTF; cdr3_nt: TGTGCCACCAGCAGAGGCCGGATCGATGGCGGCTACACCTTC
clone_size: -; d_call: TRBD2; j_call: TRBJ2-1; v_call: TRBV14; cdr3_aa: CASSGGLAGAYNEQFF; cdr3_nt: TGTGCCAGCAGCGGGGGACTAGCGGGAGCCTACAATGAGCAGTTCTTC
clone_size: -; d_call: -; j_call: TRBJ1-5; v_call: TRBV6-1; cdr3_aa: CASSVLQGLGSQPQHF; cdr3_nt: TGTGCCAGCAGTGTGTTACAGGGCCTGGGAAGTCAGCCCCAGCATTTT
clone_size: -; d_call: -; j_call: TRBJ2-5; v_call: TRBV29-1; cdr3_aa: CSVPRGVGTQYF; cdr3_nt: TGCAGCGTGCCCAGGGGGGTCGGGACCCAGTACTTC
clone_size: -; d_call: TRBD2; j_call: TRBJ2-1; v_call: TRBV5-5; cdr3_aa: CASSGNPSLAGVYNEQFF; cdr3_nt: TGTGCCAGCAGCGGTAATCCCTCACTAGCGGGGGTATACAATGAGCAGTTCTTC
clone_size: -; d_call: -; j_call: TRBJ2-7; v_call: TRBV6-1; cdr3_aa: CASSDRQVRKQYF; cdr3_nt: TGTGCCAGCAGTGATAGGCAGGTTCGTAAGCAGTACTTC
clone_size: -; d_call: -; j_call: TRBJ2-6; v_call: TRBV5-5; cdr3_aa: CASSLIISGSGANVLTF; cdr3_nt: TGTGCCAGCAGCTTGATTATATCAGGGTCTGGGGCCAACGTCCTGACTTTC
clone_size: -; d_call: -; j_call: TRBJ1-5; v_call: TRBV5-4; cdr3_aa: CASSQDTQPSPFNQPQHF; cdr3_nt: TGTGCCAGCAGCCAGGACACTCAACCATCCCCATTCAATCAGCCCCAGCATTTT
clone_size: -; d_call: -; j_call: TRBJ1-5; v_call: TRBV18; cdr3_aa: CASSPLRGQTGYEYGNQPQHF; cdr3_nt: TGTGCCAGCTCACCACTCAGGGGCCAAACAGGGTATGAATATGGCAATCAGCCCCAGCATTTT
clone_size: -; d_call: -; j_call: TRBJ2-3; v_call: TRBV28; cdr3_aa: CASSFSQGGSTDTQYF; cdr3_nt: TGTGCCAGCAGTTTCTCACAAGGAGGAAGCACAGATACGCAGTATTTT
clone_size: -; d_call: -; j_call: TRBJ2-3; v_call: TRBV5-1; cdr3_aa: CASSSVGTRTDTQYF; cdr3_nt: TGCGCCAGCAGCTCCGTGGGGACGAGAACAGATACGCAGTATTTT
clone_size: -; d_call: TRBD1; j_call: TRBJ2-1; v_call: TRBV6-5; cdr3_aa: CASSYASGGSEQFF; cdr3_nt: TGTGCCAGCAGTTACGCCTCAGGGGGCAGTGAGCAGTTCTTC
clone_size: -; d_call: -; j_call: TRBJ1-5; v_call: TRBV18; cdr3_aa: CASSEVFGGNQPQHF; cdr3_nt: TGTGCCAGCTCTGAGGTCTTCGGGGGCAATCAGCCCCAGCATTTT
clone_size: -; d_call: -; j_call: TRBJ2-1; v_call: TRBV7-2; cdr3_aa: CASSLSWDISYNEQFF; cdr3_nt: TGTGCCAGCAGCTTATCCTGGGACATCTCCTACAATGAGCAGTTCTTC
clone_size: once; d_call: -; j_call: TRBJ2-1; v_call: TRBV5-6; cdr3_aa: CASRMRGSSYNEQFF; cdr3_nt: TGTGCCAGCAGGATGCGGGGAAGCTCCTACAATGAGCAGTTCTTC
clone_size: few; d_call: -; j_call: TRBJ2-7; v_call: TRBV7-9; cdr3_aa: CASSQSTGIGYEQYF; cdr3_nt: TGTGCCAGCAGCCAATCGACGGGGATCGGATACGAGCAGTACTTC
clone_size: -; d_call: -; j_call: TRBJ2-5; v_call: TRBV11-2; cdr3_aa: CASSSTGVKETQYF; cdr3_nt: TGTGCCAGCAGCTCGACAGGAGTTAAAGAGACCCAGTACTTC
clone_size: -; d_call: -; j_call: TRBJ2-5; v_call: TRBV20-1; cdr3_aa: CSASVGETQYF; cdr3_nt: TGCAGTGCTAGCGTTGGGGAGACCCAGTACTTC
clone_size: -; d_call: -; j_call: TRBJ2-2; v_call: TRBV15; cdr3_aa: CATSREWGAGELFF; cdr3_nt: TGTGCCACCAGCAGAGAGTGGGGTGCCGGGGAGCTGTTTTTT